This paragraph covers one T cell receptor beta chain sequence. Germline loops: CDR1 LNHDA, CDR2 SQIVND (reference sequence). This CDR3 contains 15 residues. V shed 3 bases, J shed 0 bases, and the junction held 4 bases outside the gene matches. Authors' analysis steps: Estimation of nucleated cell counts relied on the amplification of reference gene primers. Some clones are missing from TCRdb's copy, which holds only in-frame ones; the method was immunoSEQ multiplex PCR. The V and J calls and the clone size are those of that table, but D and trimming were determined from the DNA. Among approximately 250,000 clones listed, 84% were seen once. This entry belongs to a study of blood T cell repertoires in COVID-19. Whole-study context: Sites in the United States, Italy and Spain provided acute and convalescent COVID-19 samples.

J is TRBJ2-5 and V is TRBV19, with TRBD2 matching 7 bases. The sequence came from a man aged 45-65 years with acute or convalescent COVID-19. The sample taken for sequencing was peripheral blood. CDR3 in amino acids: CASSMSGTYQETQYF. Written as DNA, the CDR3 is TGTGCCAGTAGTATGAGCGGGACGTACCAAGAGACCCAGTACTTC.